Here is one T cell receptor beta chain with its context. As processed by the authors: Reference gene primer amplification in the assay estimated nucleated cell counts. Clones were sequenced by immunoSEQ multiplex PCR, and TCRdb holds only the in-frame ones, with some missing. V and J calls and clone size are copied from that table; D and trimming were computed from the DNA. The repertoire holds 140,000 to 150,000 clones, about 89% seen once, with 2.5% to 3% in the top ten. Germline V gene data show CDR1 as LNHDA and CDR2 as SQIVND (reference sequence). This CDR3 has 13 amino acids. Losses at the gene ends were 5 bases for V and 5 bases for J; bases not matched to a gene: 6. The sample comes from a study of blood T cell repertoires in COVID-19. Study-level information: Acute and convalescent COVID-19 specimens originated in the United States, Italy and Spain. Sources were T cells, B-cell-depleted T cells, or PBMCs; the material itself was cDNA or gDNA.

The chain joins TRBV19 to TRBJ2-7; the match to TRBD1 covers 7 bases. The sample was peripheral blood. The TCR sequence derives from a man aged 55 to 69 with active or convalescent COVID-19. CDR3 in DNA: TGTGCCAGTAGTTCGACAGGGAAACACGAGCAGTACTTC. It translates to CASSSTGKHEQYF.